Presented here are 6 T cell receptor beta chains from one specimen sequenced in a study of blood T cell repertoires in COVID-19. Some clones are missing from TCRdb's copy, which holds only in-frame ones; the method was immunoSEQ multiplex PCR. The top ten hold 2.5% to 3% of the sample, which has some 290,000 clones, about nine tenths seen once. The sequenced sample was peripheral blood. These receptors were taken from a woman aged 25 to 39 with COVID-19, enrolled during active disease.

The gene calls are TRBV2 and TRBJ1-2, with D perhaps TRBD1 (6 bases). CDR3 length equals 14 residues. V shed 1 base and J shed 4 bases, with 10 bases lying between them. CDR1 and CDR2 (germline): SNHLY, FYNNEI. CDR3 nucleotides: TGTGCCAGCAGTGAAGGGACAGCTGCCTATGGCTACACCTTC. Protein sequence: CASSEGTAAYGYTF.

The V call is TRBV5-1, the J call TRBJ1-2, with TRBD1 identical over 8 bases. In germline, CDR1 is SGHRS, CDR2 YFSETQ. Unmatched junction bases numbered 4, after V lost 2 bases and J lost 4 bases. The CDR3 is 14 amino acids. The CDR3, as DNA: TGCGCCAGCAGCTTAGAGGACAGGGTCTATGGCTACACCTTC. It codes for CASSLEDRVYGYTF. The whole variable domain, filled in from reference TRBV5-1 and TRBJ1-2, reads KAGVTQTPRYLIKTRGQQVTLSCSPISGHRSVSWYQQTPGQGLQFLFEYFSETQRNKGNFPGRFSGRQFSNSRSEMNVSTLELGDSALYLCASSLEDRVYGYTFGSGTRLTVV.

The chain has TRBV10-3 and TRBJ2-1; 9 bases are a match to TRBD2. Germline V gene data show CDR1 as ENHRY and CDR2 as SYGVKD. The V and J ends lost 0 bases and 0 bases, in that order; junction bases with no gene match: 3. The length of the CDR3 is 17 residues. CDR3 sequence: CAISESGGRGSYNEQFF. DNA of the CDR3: TGTGCCATCAGTGAGTCAGGCGGGAGGGGCTCCTACAATGAGCAGTTCTTC.

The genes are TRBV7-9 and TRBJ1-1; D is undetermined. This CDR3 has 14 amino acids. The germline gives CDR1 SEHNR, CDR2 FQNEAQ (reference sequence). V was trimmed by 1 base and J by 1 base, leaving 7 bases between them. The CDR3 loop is CASSLERWNTEAFF. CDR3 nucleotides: TGTGCCAGCAGCTTAGAACGGTGGAACACTGAAGCTTTCTTT.

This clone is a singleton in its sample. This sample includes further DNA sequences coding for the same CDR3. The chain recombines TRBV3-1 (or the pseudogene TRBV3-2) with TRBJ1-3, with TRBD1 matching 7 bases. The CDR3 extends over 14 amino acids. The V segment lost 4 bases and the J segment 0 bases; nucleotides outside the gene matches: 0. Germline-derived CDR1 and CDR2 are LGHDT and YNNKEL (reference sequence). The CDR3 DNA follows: TGTGCCAGCAGCCGACAGGGCTCTGGAAACACCATATATTTT. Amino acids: CASSRQGSGNTIYF.

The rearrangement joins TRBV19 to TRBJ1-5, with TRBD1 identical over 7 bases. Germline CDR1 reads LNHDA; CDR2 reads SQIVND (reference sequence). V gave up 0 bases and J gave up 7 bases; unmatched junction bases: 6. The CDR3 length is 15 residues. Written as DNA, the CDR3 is TGTGCCAGTAGTATAGACTGGACAGGAGGCCAGCCCCAGCATTTT. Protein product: CASSIDWTGGQPQHF.